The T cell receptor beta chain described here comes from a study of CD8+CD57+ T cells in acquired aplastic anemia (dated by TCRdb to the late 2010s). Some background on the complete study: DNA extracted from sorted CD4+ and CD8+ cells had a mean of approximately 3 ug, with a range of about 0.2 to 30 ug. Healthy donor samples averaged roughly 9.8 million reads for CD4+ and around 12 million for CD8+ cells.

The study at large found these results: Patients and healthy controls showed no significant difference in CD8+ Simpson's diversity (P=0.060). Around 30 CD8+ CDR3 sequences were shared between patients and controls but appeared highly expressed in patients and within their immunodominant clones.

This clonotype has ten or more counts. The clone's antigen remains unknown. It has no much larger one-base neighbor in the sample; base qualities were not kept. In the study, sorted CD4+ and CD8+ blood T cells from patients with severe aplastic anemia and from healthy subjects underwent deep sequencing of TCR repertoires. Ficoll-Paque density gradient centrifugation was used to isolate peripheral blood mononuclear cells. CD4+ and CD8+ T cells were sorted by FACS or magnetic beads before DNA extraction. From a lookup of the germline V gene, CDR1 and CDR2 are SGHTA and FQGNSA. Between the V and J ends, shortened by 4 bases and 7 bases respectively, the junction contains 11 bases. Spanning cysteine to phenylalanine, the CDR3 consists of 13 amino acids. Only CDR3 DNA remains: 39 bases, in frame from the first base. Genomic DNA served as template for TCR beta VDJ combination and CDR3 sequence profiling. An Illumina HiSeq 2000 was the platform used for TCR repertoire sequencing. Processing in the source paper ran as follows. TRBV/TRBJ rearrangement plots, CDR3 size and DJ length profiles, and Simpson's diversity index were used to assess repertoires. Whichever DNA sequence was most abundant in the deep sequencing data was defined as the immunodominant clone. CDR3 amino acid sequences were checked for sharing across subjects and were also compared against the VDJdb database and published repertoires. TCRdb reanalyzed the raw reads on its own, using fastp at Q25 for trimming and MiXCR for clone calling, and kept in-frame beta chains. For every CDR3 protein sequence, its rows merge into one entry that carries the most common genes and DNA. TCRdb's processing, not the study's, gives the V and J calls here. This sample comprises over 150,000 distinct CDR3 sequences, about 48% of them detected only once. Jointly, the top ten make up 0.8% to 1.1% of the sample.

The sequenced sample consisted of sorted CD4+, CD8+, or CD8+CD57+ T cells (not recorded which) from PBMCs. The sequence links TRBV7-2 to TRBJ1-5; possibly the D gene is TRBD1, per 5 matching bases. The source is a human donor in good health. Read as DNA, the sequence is TGTGCCAGCAGCTCGCAGGGTTCCCAGCCCCAGCATTTT. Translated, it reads CASSSQGSQPQHF.